A single sample gave rise to the 7 T cell receptor beta chains below, sequenced in a study of CD8+ T cells in alopecia areata. As for treatment: oral pan-JAK inhibitor, 5-10 mg twice daily. Sequencing relied on a cDNA template that was reverse transcribed from extracted RNA. Generated by immunoSEQ multiplex PCR, the TCRdb table keeps only in-frame clones and is missing some. The table lists about 76,000 clones, around 60% of them singletons. The sequences come from CD8+ T cells sorted from blood, collected at week 24, from a patient treated with tofacitinib. The receptor set was obtained from a human donor with alopecia areata.

V gene TRBV9 combines with J gene TRBJ1-1; weak D call: TRBD1 (5 bases). The CDR3 has 16 amino acids. Trimming left V 3 bases short and J 4 bases short, with 19 bases between. Germline V gene data show CDR1 as SGDLS and CDR2 as YYNGEE. The CDR3 nucleotides read TGTGCCAGCAGCGCCTCCCCAGGGTCTCGGCGCACTGAAGCTTTCTTT. This codes for CASSASPGSRRTEAFF. The variable domain in full, with the rest retrieved from reference TRBV9 and TRBJ1-1, is DSGVTQTPKHLITATGQRVTLRCSPRSGDLSVYWYQQSLDQGLQFLIQYYNGEERAKGNILERFSAQQFPDLHSELNLSSLELGDSALYFCASSASPGSRRTEAFFGQGTRLTVV.

There are a few counts of this clone. The chain couples TRBV29-1 to TRBJ2-5, with 11 positions matching TRBD2. The germline V gene encodes CDR1 SQVTM and CDR2 ANQGSEA. The CDR3 extends over 22 amino acids. The V gene end was trimmed by 2 bases and the J gene end by 6 bases; junction bases not matched to a gene: 29. The CDR3 reads CSVERRLAEGGPVLAGGQTQYF. CDR3 sequence (DNA): TGCAGCGTTGAAAGAAGGCTGGCAGAAGGGGGTCCAGTCCTAGCGGGGGGTCAGACCCAGTACTTC.

The chain recombines TRBV7-2 with TRBJ2-1; 12 positions agree with TRBD2. J lost 6 bases, V lost 0 bases, and 9 bases had no gene match. The CDR3 extends over 18 amino acids. Germline CDR1 and CDR2: SGHTA and FQGNSA. The DNA for the CDR3 is TGTGCCAGCAGCTTAGCTCTAGCGGGGGGGCCGGCCGTCAATGAGCAGTTCTTC. Translation gives CASSLALAGGPAVNEQFF.

The rearrangement links TRBV4-2 to TRBJ2-2; weak D call: TRBD2 (5 bases). V gave up 1 base and J gave up 7 bases, with 10 bases separating them. Germline V lookup: CDR1 LGHNA, CDR2 YNFKEQ. CDR3 length: 14 residues. CDR3 amino acids: CASSQAVAGGELFF. In DNA, the CDR3 is TGTGCCAGCAGCCAAGCCGTGGCGGGCGGGGAGCTGTTTTTT.

V is TRBV7-9 and J is TRBJ1-2; D is undetermined. The CDR3 spans 14 residues. Germline V CDR1 and CDR2: SEHNR, FQNEAQ (reference sequence). Between the trimmed V and J ends, which lost 1 base and 3 bases, there was a span of 9 bases. Here the CDR3 reads CASSLEREHYGYTF. CDR3 sequence (DNA): TGTGCCAGCAGCTTAGAGCGTGAGCACTATGGCTACACCTTC.

This clone was observed a handful of times. The V call is TRBV4-3, the J call TRBJ1-1; 7 nucleotides agree with TRBD1. Per the germline V gene, CDR1 is LGHNA and CDR2 is YSLEER. The CDR3 length is 15 residues. V was clipped by 6 bases and J by 5 bases; unmatched bases: 12. This CDR3 reads CASRTETGAGTEAFF. The DNA for the CDR3 is TGCGCCAGCAGGACTGAAACAGGGGCCGGTACTGAAGCTTTCTTT.

J is TRBJ1-2 and V is TRBV27, with TRBD1 identical over 9 bases. CDR3 length: 18 amino acids. The V gene end was trimmed by 5 bases and the J gene end by 4 bases; junction bases not matched to a gene: 17. Germline V lookup: CDR1 MNHEY, CDR2 SMNVEV (reference sequence). The CDR3 coding sequence is TGTGCCAGCAGTCCAGAAGGCCGGACAGGGGTCGTCGCCTATGGCTACACCTTC. It encodes CASSPEGRTGVVAYGYTF.